These 20 T cell receptor beta chains were all obtained from the same sample, sequenced in a study of cytomegalovirus exposure and HLA in healthy donors. PCR was performed using 60 Vbeta and 13 Jbeta primers. Clones were sequenced by immunoSEQ multiplex PCR, and TCRdb holds only the in-frame ones, with some missing. The sample shows about 130,000 clones, around 63% of them seen only once. Sequenced: PBMCs. These TCRs come from a human donor in good health.

V is TRBV28 and J is TRBJ2-7, with 7 bases that match TRBD2. The CDR3 is 15 amino acids. With V trimmed by 3 bases and J by 3 bases, 8 bases remained unmatched. The germline gives CDR1 MDHEN, CDR2 SYDVKM. The CDR3 here is CASSFLRELSYEQYF. The CDR3 coding sequence is TGTGCCAGCAGTTTCTTGCGGGAGCTCAGCTACGAGCAGTACTTC.

This chain joins TRBV9 and TRBJ2-3; 10 positions agree with TRBD2. Germline lookup yields CDR1 SGDLS and CDR2 YYNGEE. The CDR3 has 15 residues. The junction had 6 bases not matched to a gene; V was cut back by 4 bases and J by 4 bases. The CDR3 loop is CASSPIGTSADTQYF. Written as DNA, the CDR3 is TGTGCCAGCAGCCCGATCGGGACTAGCGCAGATACGCAGTATTTT.

This clone qualifies as medium-sized. The chain links TRBV6-1 to TRBJ1-2; D not certain. Germline CDR1 and CDR2: MNHNS and SASEGT. V dropped 0 bases and J dropped 5 bases, with 13 bases sitting between them. This CDR3 spans 15 amino acids. CDR3 region: CASSEAQEPLYGYTF. The CDR3 DNA follows: TGTGCCAGCAGTGAAGCTCAGGAACCCCTTTATGGCTACACCTTC.

This clone was counted between two and nine times. This rearrangement joins TRBV15 to TRBJ1-1; 7 bases match TRBD1. Germline V lookup: CDR1 LNHNV, CDR2 YYDKDF (reference sequence). V was clipped by 10 bases and J by 0 bases; unmatched bases: 17. The CDR3 contains 17 residues. The CDR3 sequence: CAIGAGSGQSMNTEAFF. CDR3 DNA sequence: TGTGCCATTGGAGCGGGCTCGGGACAGTCCATGAACACTGAAGCTTTCTTT.

This sequence joins TRBV5-1 and TRBJ2-1; 8 bases match TRBD2. The germline V gene encodes CDR1 SGHRS and CDR2 YFSETQ. This CDR3 region has 12 residues. Trimming removed 0 bases from V and 13 bases from J; junction bases left unmatched: 3. The CDR3 spells CASSLDRGGQFF. CDR3 bases: TGCGCCAGCAGCTTGGACCGGGGGGGCCAGTTCTTC.

The V gene is TRBV5-4, the J gene TRBJ1-2, with D uncertain. The CDR3 is made up of 13 amino acids. Germline V lookup: CDR1 SGHNT, CDR2 YYREEE (reference sequence). V dropped 2 bases and J dropped 6 bases, with 11 bases sitting between them. This chain's CDR3 is CASSFTRVDGYTF. The CDR3 DNA is TGTGCCAGCAGCTTTACTCGGGTAGATGGCTACACCTTC.

The chain uses TRBV18 and TRBJ2-3, with D possibly matching TRBD2 (5 bases). Germline V gene data show CDR1 as KGHSH and CDR2 as LQKENI. V was cut by 2 bases and J by 15 bases, with 18 bases left in between. This CDR3 has 13 residues. The CDR3 sequence: CASSPGLASSTYF. The CDR3, as DNA: TGTGCCAGCTCACCAGGACTCGCATCCTCCACATATTTT.

This clone was seen a handful of times. The chain has TRBV28 and TRBJ2-3, with D hard to call. CDR3 length equals 14 residues. V dropped 5 bases and J dropped 5 bases, with 14 bases sitting between them. Germline V lookup: CDR1 MDHEN, CDR2 SYDVKM. CDR3: CASSPLLLVDTQYF. The DNA of the CDR3 is TGTGCCAGCAGTCCCCTGTTACTGGTAGATACGCAGTATTTT.

The rearrangement joins TRBV18 to TRBJ2-1, with D possibly being TRBD1 (5 bases). The V end was cut by 7 bases, the J end by 2 bases, with 18 bases between. CDR3 length: 16 residues. Germline CDR1 is KGHSH and CDR2 is LQKENI. The CDR3 spells CASFSGKERTYNEQFF. The CDR3 region has the DNA TGTGCCAGCTTTTCAGGGAAGGAGAGGACCTACAATGAGCAGTTCTTC.

This chain connects TRBV5-8 to TRBJ2-7; D is perhaps TRBD2 (5 bases). Trimming shortened V by 0 bases and J by 0 bases, and 10 bases separated the two germline ends. The germline gives CDR1 SGHTS, CDR2 YDEGEE. The CDR3 is 15 amino acids. For the CDR3, the DNA is TGTGCCAGCAGCTTGGAAGGTGGAGGCTCCTACGAGCAGTACTTC. Its protein product is CASSLEGGGSYEQYF.

The CDR3 loop reads CASSTSGSHYNEQFF. For the CDR3, the DNA is TGTGCCAGCAGTACTAGCGGGAGCCACTACAATGAGCAGTTCTTC. This chain joins TRBV28 and TRBJ2-1, with 11 positions matching TRBD2. The germline CDR1 and CDR2 sequences are MDHEN and SYDVKM. V was pared by 5 bases and J by 3 bases, with 3 bases of the junction left unmatched. CDR3 length: 15 residues.

The chain is built from TRBV18 and TRBJ2-7; no clear D. The CDR3 has 14 residues. Trimming took off 4 bases at V and 5 bases at J, with 15 bases between the two ends. Germline lookup yields CDR1 KGHSH and CDR2 LQKENI. The CDR3 here is CASSRANFANEQYF. CDR3 DNA: TGTGCCAGCTCACGGGCTAACTTCGCTAACGAGCAGTACTTC.

The gene calls are TRBV6-5 and TRBJ1-5, with D unresolved. The V gene's germline CDR1 is MNHEY and CDR2 SVGAGI. Trimming removed 4 bases from V and 1 base from J, with 11 bases in between. The CDR3 consists of 15 residues. CDR3 in DNA: TGTGCCAGCAGTTCGGCGGGGAACAGCAATCAGCCCCAGCATTTT. Protein product: CASSSAGNSNQPQHF.

This clone was found a few times. The chain has TRBV5-1 and TRBJ2-5, with D unclear. The CDR3 totals 15 residues. V was shortened by 0 bases and J by 2 bases, with 11 bases between the two germline ends. Germline lookup yields CDR1 SGHRS and CDR2 YFSETQ. This CDR3 reads CASSLAGFWQETQYF. The CDR3 nucleotides are TGCGCCAGCAGCTTGGCCGGTTTTTGGCAAGAGACCCAGTACTTC.

This chain joins TRBV6-1 and TRBJ2-2; 10 positions agree with TRBD1. The CDR3 totals 17 residues. The V and J ends lost 2 bases and 5 bases, in that order; junction bases with no gene match: 8. CDR1 is MNHNS, CDR2 SASEGT, per germline. DNA for the CDR3: TGTGCCAGCAGTGAACTATATGGGACAGGGGTTACCGGGGAGCTGTTTTTT. Translating it yields CASSELYGTGVTGELFF.

This clone was detected only once. The rearrangement uses TRBV28 and TRBJ1-2; no reliable D call. The V end lost 8 bases, the J end lost 4 bases, and 23 bases lay between the germline ends. Germline lookup yields CDR1 MDHEN and CDR2 SYDVKM. The CDR3 is 16 amino acids. The CDR3 is CASFRGSFTALYGYTF. The CDR3 nucleotides are TGTGCCAGCTTCCGAGGGAGTTTTACTGCCCTCTATGGCTACACCTTC.

V gene TRBV6-5 combines with J gene TRBJ2-7, with 11 bases fitting TRBD2. CDR3 length: 13 residues. The ends lost 6 bases at V and 6 bases at J; junction bases unmatched: 4. Germline loops: CDR1 MNHEY, CDR2 SVGAGI. The CDR3: CASSGTSGAEQYF. CDR3 coding DNA: TGTGCCAGCAGCGGGACTAGCGGTGCCGAGCAGTACTTC.

The rearrangement links TRBV29-1 to TRBJ2-1, with TRBD2 identical over 10 bases. CDR1 and CDR2 from the germline V gene are SQVTM and ANQGSEA. Trimming cost V 0 bases and J 7 bases; bases outside gene matches: 9. The length of the CDR3 is 16 residues. In DNA form, the CDR3 reads TGCAGCGTTGAAGACCCCATAGCGGGAGGTGGGAATGAGCAGTTCTTC. Translating gives CSVEDPIAGGGNEQFF.

A few counts support this clone. This rearrangement joins TRBV2 to TRBJ2-7, with 14 bases fitting TRBD2. V lost 10 bases to trimming and J lost 4 bases; unmatched junction nucleotides: 3. The CDR3 has 13 residues. The V gene's germline CDR1 is SNHLY and CDR2 FYNNEI. The CDR3 spells CAMRTSGRYEQYF. Here the CDR3 DNA reads TGTGCCATGCGGACTAGCGGGAGGTACGAGCAGTACTTC.

The table lists this clone with a count of one. The chain carries TRBV9 and TRBJ2-1; 11 bases line up with TRBD1. Losses at the gene ends were 3 bases for V and 8 bases for J; bases not matched to a gene: 4. This CDR3 has 14 residues. The germline V gene encodes CDR1 SGDLS and CDR2 YYNGEE. The CDR3 reads CASSAGQGADEQFF. In nucleotides, the CDR3 is TGTGCCAGCAGCGCCGGACAGGGGGCGGATGAGCAGTTCTTC.